This T cell receptor beta chain was identified in a study of T cells after yellow fever vaccination. Notes on the study in general: Only a minor proportion of clonotypes was detected across both CD4 and CD8 compartments. In post-booster samples, most primary-vaccination clones reappeared (approximately 96% CD4, over 70% CD8).

TCRdb recomputed calls from the 5' RACE reads with MiXCR, one row per CDR3 protein. The table has some 120,000 distinct CDR3 sequences, approximately 9% seen once. The CDR3 spans 15 residues. V dropped 7 bases and J dropped 2; count of bases not matched to a gene: 11. CDR1 DFQATT and CDR2 SNEGSKA come from the germline V gene (reference sequence). About this clonotype: What it binds is not known.

The clonotype was recovered from a young man who received the YFV17D yellow fever vaccine. The genes are TRBV20-1 and TRBJ2-7, with 10 bases aligning to TRBD1. Sample: CD8+ T cells sorted from PBMCs, taken on the day of the yellow fever booster vaccination. The CDR3 bases are TGCAGTGTTAGTCCCACGGGACAGGGGCCCTACGAGCAGTACTTC. Encoded protein: CSVSPTGQGPYEQYF.